Shown below are 3 T cell receptor beta chains from a single sample sequenced in a study of blood T cell repertoires in COVID-19. Libraries were prepared by immunoSEQ multiplex PCR; TCRdb keeps only in-frame clonotypes and omits some of them. The profile shows about 54,000 clones, roughly 81% of them singletons. The sample was peripheral blood. The receptor source for this set is a woman aged 55-70 years with acute or convalescent COVID-19.

In its sample, this clone was seen once. The J gene is TRBJ1-1, the V gene TRBV2, with TRBD1 matching over 9 bases. The CDR3 totals 14 residues. Losses at the gene ends were 3 bases for V and 5 bases for J; bases not matched to a gene: 4. Germline CDR1 and CDR2: SNHLY and FYNNEI. CDR3 bases: TGTGCCAGCAGTGACGGGACAGGGTGGACTGAAGCTTTCTTT. Amino acid sequence: CASSDGTGWTEAFF. Drawing the rest from reference TRBV2 and TRBJ1-1, the complete variable domain is EPEVTQTPSHQVTQMGQEVILRCVPISNHLYFYWYRQILGQKVEFLVSFYNNEISEKSEIFDDQFSVERPDGSNFTLKIRSTKLEDSAMYFCASSDGTGWTEAFFGQGTRLTVV.

This clone was seen a few times. V gene TRBV24-1 combines with J gene TRBJ1-2, with D maybe TRBD1 (5 bases). The germline V gene has CDR1 KGHDR and CDR2 SFDVKD. The V and J ends lost 5 bases and 4 bases respectively, with 10 bases between them. CDR3 length: 13 residues. This chain's CDR3 is CATSAGSFYGYTF. In DNA, the CDR3 is TGTGCCACCAGTGCAGGGTCCTTCTATGGCTACACCTTC.

A single count supports this clone. The junction does not match germline at one end; this may be a read error. The chain is built from TRBV11-2 and TRBJ1-2; D gene uncertain. This CDR3 has 10 amino acids. CDR1 is SGHAT, CDR2 FQNNGV, per germline. The CDR3 protein is CASSTKTEDF. The CDR3 DNA sequence: TGTGCCAGCAGCACAAAGACTGAAGACTTC.